The 2 T cell receptor beta chains presented below share a single source sample, sequenced in a study of siplizumab effects on memory and regulatory T cells. Sequenced by immunoSEQ multiplex PCR; TCRdb stores in-frame clones only, minus some. This sample has some 41,000 clones; roughly 90% occur once, and the top ten carry roughly 0.25%. The sample comprised naive CD4+ T cells sorted from blood. The receptor set was obtained from a human donor in good health.

The chain joins TRBV5-1 to TRBJ1-1, with no clear D. There are 14 residues in the CDR3. With 2 bases removed from V and 7 bases from J, the gap between germline ends came to 15 bases. The germline gives CDR1 SGHRS, CDR2 YFSETQ. This CDR3 reads CASSLVANNGEAFF. The CDR3, as DNA: TGCGCCAGCAGCTTAGTAGCTAATAATGGTGAAGCTTTCTTT.

This clone was detected once. The chain carries TRBV15 and TRBJ1-4; D is undetermined. CDR1 is LNHNV, CDR2 YYDKDF, per germline (reference sequence). This CDR3 contains 16 residues. The V end lost 0 bases, the J end lost 4 bases, and 12 bases lay between the germline ends. CDR3 sequence (DNA): TGTGCCACCAGCAGAGATGGAACAGCGAATAATGAAAAACTGTTTTTT. This encodes CATSRDGTANNEKLFF.